Below, 17 T cell receptor beta chains from the same sample are listed, as sequenced in a study of blood T cell repertoires in COVID-19. The method was immunoSEQ multiplex PCR; TCRdb's version includes in-frame clones alone and lacks a portion of them. Here the sample spans around 150,000 clones, 89% being singletons. Input material: peripheral blood. All receptors come from a man aged 55-75 years with acute or convalescent COVID-19.

The V gene is TRBV9, the J gene TRBJ2-2; TRBD1 matches 9 bases. The ends lost 0 bases at V and 5 bases at J; junction bases unmatched: 5. CDR3 length: 16 residues. From germline, CDR1 is SGDLS and CDR2 YYNGEE. CDR3 region: CASSVVGTGSTGELFF. DNA for the CDR3: TGTGCCAGCAGCGTAGTGGGGACAGGGTCTACCGGGGAGCTGTTTTTT.

V is TRBV18 and J is TRBJ1-1, with D possibly TRBD1 on 5 matching bases. CDR3 length: 14 residues. The V gene's germline CDR1 is KGHSH and CDR2 LQKENI. V was shortened by 6 bases and J by 0 bases, with 11 bases between the two germline ends. The CDR3 sequence: CASSSDKMNTEAFF. The CDR3 DNA is TGTGCCAGCTCGTCGGACAAGATGAACACTGAAGCTTTCTTT.

The chain is built from TRBV7-2 and TRBJ2-7, with D uncertain. CDR3 length: 13 amino acids. Germline V CDR1 and CDR2: SGHTA, FQGNSA. V lost 5 bases and J 2 bases, leaving 10 bases between the germline ends. This chain's CDR3 is CASSPRSAYEQYF. The CDR3, as DNA: TGTGCCAGCAGCCCCCGGAGCGCCTACGAGCAGTACTTC.

This clone was observed once. The chain combines TRBV5-4 with TRBJ2-4, with D possibly matching TRBD2 (6 bases). The germline gives CDR1 SGHNT, CDR2 YYREEE (reference sequence). There are 14 residues in the CDR3. Trimming removed 0 bases at V and 7 bases at J, with 11 bases between. The CDR3 DNA reads as TGTGCCAGCAGCTTGGGGGGGGTAGTGAACATTCAGTACTTC. It encodes CASSLGGVVNIQYF.

This sequence joins TRBV5-1 and TRBJ2-7; TRBD1 is a possible D gene (6 bases). CDR3 length equals 17 residues. The ends were cut back, 4 bases at V and 2 bases at J, with 22 bases in the middle. Germline V gene lookup returns CDR1 SGHRS and CDR2 YFSETQ. The CDR3 region is CASSPGSWDTDPYEQYF. For the CDR3, the DNA is TGCGCCAGCAGCCCGGGGAGCTGGGACACCGATCCCTACGAGCAGTACTTC. Based on the CDR3 plus reference TRBV5-1 and TRBJ2-7, the full variable domain is KAGVTQTPRYLIKTRGQQVTLSCSPISGHRSVSWYQQTPGQGLQFLFEYFSETQRNKGNFPGRFSGRQFSNSRSEMNVSTLELGDSALYLCASSPGSWDTDPYEQYFGPGTRLTVT.

The chain is built from TRBV7-2 and TRBJ2-3; 9 bases line up with TRBD1. The CDR3 is 14 amino acids. The J segment lost 5 bases and the V segment lost 6 bases, leaving 6 bases of the junction unmatched. CDR1 and CDR2 (germline): SGHTA, FQGNSA. The CDR3 is CASSRDRAIDTQYF. CDR3 in DNA: TGTGCCAGCAGTCGGGACAGGGCGATAGATACGCAGTATTTT.

The V call is TRBV7-2, the J call TRBJ2-7; 8 bases are shared with TRBD1. The CDR3 runs to 16 residues. The V gene end was trimmed by 4 bases and the J gene end by 4 bases; junction bases not matched to a gene: 12. The germline V gene encodes CDR1 SGHTA and CDR2 FQGNSA. The DNA for the CDR3 is TGTGCCAGCAGCTATGGACGCCGGACAGGGAAATACGAGCAGTACTTC. Translated: CASSYGRRTGKYEQYF. The full variable domain, completed using reference TRBV7-2 and TRBJ2-7, is GAGVSQSPSNKVTEKGKDVELRCDPISGHTALYWYRQSLGQGLEFLIYFQGNSAPDKSGLPSDRFSAERTGGSVSTLTIQRTQQEDSAVYLCASSYGRRTGKYEQYFGPGTRLTVT.

The chain carries TRBV12-3 or TRBV12-4 and TRBJ1-4; 9 bases are a match to TRBD1. V shed 4 bases, J shed 10 bases, and the junction held 4 bases outside the gene matches. This CDR3 region has 13 residues. CDR3 DNA: TGTGCCAGCAGTTCGGGACAGGGAAGAAAACTGTTTTTT. As protein: CASSSGQGRKLFF.

The rearrangement links TRBV5-1 to TRBJ1-1; 7 nucleotides match TRBD1. With 4 bases clipped from V and 0 bases from J, the junction kept 6 bases outside the gene matches. This CDR3 spans 15 amino acids. Germline V lookup: CDR1 SGHRS, CDR2 YFSETQ. This CDR3 is CASSRMGQLNTEAFF. Written as DNA, the CDR3 is TGCGCCAGCAGCCGGATGGGACAGCTGAACACTGAAGCTTTCTTT.

The gene calls are TRBV3-1 (or the pseudogene TRBV3-2) and TRBJ2-4, with a weak D call TRBD2 (6 bases). V was pared by 7 bases and J by 7 bases, with 17 bases between. Germline lookup yields CDR1 LGHDT and CDR2 YNNKEL (reference sequence). This CDR3 spans 14 amino acids. CDR3 region: CASTPGGTINIQYF. The DNA for the CDR3 is TGTGCCAGCACCCCAGGAGGGACGATTAACATTCAGTACTTC.

V gene TRBV4-2 combines with J gene TRBJ1-5; TRBD1 agrees at 10 bases. V gave up 4 bases and J gave up 5 bases; unmatched junction bases: 8. Germline assignment: CDR1 LGHNA and CDR2 YNFKEQ. CDR3 length equals 16 residues. DNA of the CDR3: TGTGCCAGCAGCCGACGGACCGGGACAGGGGATCAGCCCCAGCATTTT. Its protein is CASSRRTGTGDQPQHF.

V is TRBV4-2 and J is TRBJ1-3; a weak D match, TRBD1 (5 bases). Trimming took off 0 bases at V and 4 bases at J, with 10 bases between the two ends. This CDR3 is built from 15 residues. CDR1 LGHNA and CDR2 YNFKEQ come from the germline V gene. CDR3 sequence: CASSQDRTGGNTIYF. For the CDR3, the DNA is TGTGCCAGCAGCCAAGATAGAACAGGAGGAAACACCATATATTTT.

This clone was recorded only once. The chain carries TRBV28 and TRBJ1-1, with 8 bases fitting TRBD1. Looked up from germline, CDR1 is MDHEN and CDR2 is SYDVKM. This CDR3 spans 15 amino acids. Losses at the gene ends were 3 bases for V and 3 bases for J; bases not matched to a gene: 6. CDR3 region: CASSFSGGTDTEAFF. The CDR3 DNA reads TGTGCCAGCAGTTTTTCAGGGGGCACGGACACTGAAGCTTTCTTT.

The chain carries TRBV5-5 and TRBJ1-5; D unresolved. The V gene lost 2 bases and the J gene lost 0 bases, with 9 bases spanning the gap. Germline loops: CDR1 SGHKS, CDR2 YYEKEE (reference sequence). The CDR3 spans 15 residues. The CDR3, as DNA: TGTGCCAGCAGCTTTGGGAGAAATAGCAATCAGCCCCAGCATTTT. Its protein is CASSFGRNSNQPQHF.

The CDR3 nucleotides read TGTGCCACCAGTGCCCCTGGGGGGGGAGAGACCCAGTACTTC. As protein: CATSAPGGGETQYF. This chain uses TRBV24-1 with TRBJ2-5; 7 bases align to TRBD2. The germline gives CDR1 KGHDR, CDR2 SFDVKD. The CDR3 extends over 14 amino acids. V shed 5 bases and J 4 bases; nucleotides not matched to a gene: 6.

This chain joins TRBV11-2 and TRBJ2-5; TRBD2 aligns across 8 bases. The germline V gene encodes CDR1 SGHAT and CDR2 FQNNGV. The CDR3 totals 16 residues. Trimming at V came to 5 bases and at J to 1 base, leaving 9 bases not matched to a gene. The CDR3 DNA reads as TGTGCCAGCAGCAAGCCGGGACTAGACAGCCAAGAGACCCAGTACTTC. Its translation is CASSKPGLDSQETQYF.

The chain employs TRBV5-4 and TRBJ1-3; D is uncertain. Germline V gene lookup returns CDR1 SGHNT and CDR2 YYREEE (reference sequence). The CDR3 consists of 14 residues. Deletions cut 0 bases from V and 2 bases from J, with 6 bases between. The CDR3 sequence: CASSLDGTGNTIYF. In nucleotides, the CDR3 is TGTGCCAGCAGCTTGGACGGGACTGGAAACACCATATATTTT.